The T cell receptor beta chain under discussion was sequenced for a study of T-cell reconstitution after alpha-beta-depleted transplantation in children. During its preparation, the TCRbeta library received unique molecular identifiers. TCRdb fed the PCR reads into MiXCR, producing one record per CDR3 protein. The sample contains around 440,000 distinct CDR3 sequences, 15% to 20% of which appear only once. The germline gives CDR1 LGHNA, CDR2 YSLEER. Losses at the gene ends were 0 bases for V and 7 bases for J; bases not matched to a gene: 9. This CDR3 region has 16 residues. The sequence came from a boy less than two years old who had a stem cell transplant for Wiskott-Aldrich syndrome, so the T cells may come from the graft donor. Sequenced here: PBMCs, mostly from graft donor cells, sampled 360 days after TCRalphabeta/CD19-depleted stem cell transplant. This rearrangement joins TRBV4-3 to TRBJ2-4, with 7 bases fitting TRBD1. The DNA of the CDR3 is TGCGCCAGCAGCCAAGATCACCCGAACAGGGGCAACATTCAGTACTTC. Its protein is CASSQDHPNRGNIQYF.